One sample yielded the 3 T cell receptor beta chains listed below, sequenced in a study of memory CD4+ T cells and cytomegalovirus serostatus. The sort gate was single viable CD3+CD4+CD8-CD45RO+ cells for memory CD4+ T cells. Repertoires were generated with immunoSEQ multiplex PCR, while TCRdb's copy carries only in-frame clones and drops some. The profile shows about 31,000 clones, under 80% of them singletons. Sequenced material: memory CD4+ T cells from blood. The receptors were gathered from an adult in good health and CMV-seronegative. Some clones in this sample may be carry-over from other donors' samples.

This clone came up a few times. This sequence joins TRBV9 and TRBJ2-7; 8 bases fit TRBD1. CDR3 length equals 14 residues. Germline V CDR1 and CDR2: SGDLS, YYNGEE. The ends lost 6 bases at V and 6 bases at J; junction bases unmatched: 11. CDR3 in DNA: TGTGCCAGCAACCCGACAGGGGTCTCGTCCGAGCAGTACTTC. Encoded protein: CASNPTGVSSEQYF.

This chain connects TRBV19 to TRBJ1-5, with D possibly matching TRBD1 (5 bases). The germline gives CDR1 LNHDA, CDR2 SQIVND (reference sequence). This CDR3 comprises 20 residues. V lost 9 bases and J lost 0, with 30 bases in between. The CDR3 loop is CASIKSPGEGRDHSNQPQHF. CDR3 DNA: TGTGCCAGCATTAAATCGCCGGGGGAGGGACGGGACCATAGCAATCAGCCCCAGCATTTT.

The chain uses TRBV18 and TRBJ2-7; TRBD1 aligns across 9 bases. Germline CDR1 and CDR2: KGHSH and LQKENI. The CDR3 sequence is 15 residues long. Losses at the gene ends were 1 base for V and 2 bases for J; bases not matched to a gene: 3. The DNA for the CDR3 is TGTGCCAGCTCACCACTAGGGACAGGGACCTACGAGCAGTACTTC. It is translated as CASSPLGTGTYEQYF.